This T cell receptor beta chain was found in a study of long-term antiretroviral therapy in people with HIV. Study conclusions and caveats: All time points showed a repertoire dominated by clones expanded before ART.

In germline, CDR1 is MNHEY, CDR2 SVGAGI. This CDR3 spans 13 amino acids. Trimming at V came to 6 bases and at J to 6 bases, leaving 4 bases not matched to a gene. At least one PBMC sample before ART and at least two after were required. To note about this clone: Its antigen is not identified.

The libraries were made with immunoSEQ v3.0 at survey level. The data were produced by immunoSEQ multiplex PCR, yet TCRdb's version contains in-frame clones alone and is incomplete. The sample has about 6,700 clones; approximately 74% are singletons. The chain joins TRBV6-5 to TRBJ2-3, with 9 bases aligning to TRBD1. The sample here was unsorted PBMCs, taken 0.1 years before starting antiretroviral therapy. The receptor's source is a man aged 18 to 30 with HIV. CDR3 nucleotides: TGTGCCAGCAGCGGACAGGGGTCGGATACGCAGTATTTT. Protein product: CASSGQGSDTQYF.